This TCR beta chain was identified during a study of T cell responses to AZD1222 COVID-19 vaccine. Findings and caveats of the study: The donors showed a predominance of white British ancestry and of females, with possible underestimation of clonal diversity. Spike-specific TCRs gained breadth and depth after people received two AZD1222 doses.

The CDR3 covers 15 residues. From germline, CDR1 is SGHAT and CDR2 FQNNGV. The V end was cut by 2 bases, the J end by 0 bases, with 8 bases between. TCRdb's copy holds only in-frame clones and misses some; the assay was immunoSEQ multiplex PCR. The sample lists 150,000 or so clones, around nine tenths occurring once. This clone was counted a single time. No antigen is known for it. The chain couples TRBV11-2 to TRBJ2-1; a possible D gene is TRBD1 (6 bases). The specimen comprised peripheral blood, sampled on day 0 of AZD1222 vaccination. The origin of this receptor is an adult in good health. For the CDR3, the DNA is TGTGCCAGCAGCTTATTAGGGGGCTCCTACAATGAGCAGTTCTTC. It yields the protein CASSLLGGSYNEQFF. Full variable domain (missing parts from reference TRBV11-2 and TRBJ2-1): EAGVAQSPRYKIIEKRQSVAFWCNPISGHATLYWYQQILGQGPKLLIQFQNNGVVDDSQLPKDRFSAERLKGVDSTLKIQPAKLEDSAVYLCASSLLGGSYNEQFFGPGTRLTVL.